These T cell receptor beta chains were read from a single sample in a study of blood T cells in healthy people across ages. TCRdb re-analysed the 5' RACE reads in MiXCR, keeping a single row per CDR3 protein. The sample records approximately 800,000 distinct CDR3 sequences, about 53% being singletons. The sample taken for sequencing was blood. These receptors were obtained from a man at least 80 years old in good health. The CDR3 runs from the conserved cysteine through the conserved F or W. D genes are given only for firm matches. Clone sizes are given selectively: once, few, many, or a class where the clone is expanded.

clone size: NA; J gene: TRBJ2-1; V gene: TRBV6-5; D gene: TRBD2; CDR3 DNA: TGTGCCAGCAGTCGGGCTAGCGGGAGGTCATACAATGAGCAGTTCTTC; CDR3 protein: CASSRASGRSYNEQFF
clone size: NA; J gene: TRBJ2-5; V gene: TRBV7-9; D gene: NA; CDR3 DNA: TGTGCCAGCAGCTTAGCCAATGGGGGCTGGGAGACCCAGTACTTC; CDR3 protein: CASSLANGGWETQYF
clone size: NA; J gene: TRBJ2-7; V gene: TRBV3-1; D gene: NA; CDR3 DNA: TGTGCCAGCAGCGCCGGAGGGGGGATCTACGAGCAGTACTTC; CDR3 protein: CASSAGGGIYEQYF
clone size: NA; J gene: TRBJ2-6; V gene: TRBV7-9; D gene: NA; CDR3 DNA: TGTGCCAACAACCCTGGGGCCAACGTCCTGACTTTC; CDR3 protein: CANNPGANVLTF
clone size: few; J gene: TRBJ2-5; V gene: TRBV29-1; D gene: NA; CDR3 DNA: TGCAGCACTCGACGGAGCGGCCAAGAGACCCAGTACTTC; CDR3 protein: CSTRRSGQETQYF
clone size: NA; J gene: TRBJ2-7; V gene: TRBV2; D gene: TRBD1; CDR3 DNA: TGTGCCAGCAGACAGACAGGGCTTTCCTACGAGCAGTACTTC; CDR3 protein: CASRQTGLSYEQYF
clone size: few; J gene: TRBJ2-5; V gene: TRBV9; D gene: NA; CDR3 DNA: TGTGCCAGCAGCGTAGTTAGCGGCAATGAGCAGTACTTC; CDR3 protein: CASSVVSGNEQYF
clone size: NA; J gene: TRBJ2-7; V gene: TRBV4-1; D gene: TRBD2; CDR3 DNA: TGCGCCAGCAGCCCCTTGGGCGGGGGAAGCTCCTACGAGCAGTACTTC; CDR3 protein: CASSPLGGGSSYEQYF
clone size: NA; J gene: TRBJ2-7; V gene: TRBV29-1; D gene: NA; CDR3 DNA: TGCAGCGTCGAACTGAGCAGAGGACGGAGTTACGAGCAGTACTTC; CDR3 protein: CSVELSRGRSYEQYF
clone size: few; J gene: TRBJ1-4; V gene: TRBV12-3/TRBV12-4; D gene: NA; CDR3 DNA: TGTGCCAGCAGTTTAAGGGCAGCCTCTAATGAAAAACTGTTTTTT; CDR3 protein: CASSLRAASNEKLFF
clone size: NA; J gene: TRBJ2-1; V gene: TRBV1; D gene: NA; CDR3 DNA: TGCACCAGCAGCCAATTCCCAGGTCATGACCCTAATGAGCAGTTCTTC; CDR3 protein: CTSSQFPGHDPNEQFF
clone size: NA; J gene: TRBJ1-4; V gene: TRBV18; D gene: TRBD1; CDR3 DNA: TGTGCCAGCTCACCACGGGACAGCTATGAAAAACTGTTTTTT; CDR3 protein: CASSPRDSYEKLFF
clone size: NA; J gene: TRBJ2-5; V gene: TRBV6-1; D gene: TRBD2; CDR3 DNA: TGTGCCAGCAGTGAAACCCGGACTAGCTGGGAGACCCAGTACTTC; CDR3 protein: CASSETRTSWETQYF
clone size: NA; J gene: TRBJ2-5; V gene: TRBV18; D gene: NA; CDR3 DNA: TGTGCCAGCTCACCACGGTGGGAGGTCCAAGAGACCCAGTACTTC; CDR3 protein: CASSPRWEVQETQYF